A selection of T cell receptor beta chains follows, all from one sample in a study of Tregs in tolerant kidney transplant recipients. Sequencing used immunoSEQ multiplex PCR; TCRdb keeps in-frame clones, though not all of them. The table includes around 120,000 clones, about 90% detected once. The specimen sequenced was CD4+ T cells from blood. The receptors derive from a human donor in good health. The CDR3 runs from the conserved cysteine through the conserved F or W. The order of the fields is D gene, J gene, clone size, CDR3 length, V gene, CDR3 protein, CDR3 DNA. D genes are given only for firm matches. Clone size is given for some rows only: seen once, a few or many times, or a class if the clone is expanded.

>.|TRBJ2-7|.|14|TRBV30
CAWNRTPLSYEQYF
TGTGCCTGGAACCGGACTCCGCTCTCCTACGAGCAGTACTTC
>TRBD1|TRBJ1-5|.|14|TRBV25-1
CASSEWDRYQPQHF
TGTGCCAGCAGTGAGTGGGACAGATATCAGCCCCAGCATTTT
>.|TRBJ1-1|.|13|TRBV29-1
CSVERQMNTEAFF
TGCAGCGTTGAAAGACAGATGAACACTGAAGCTTTCTTT
>.|TRBJ2-7|.|13|TRBV5-4
CASSLDHYPEQYF
TGTGCCAGCAGCTTGGATCACTACCCCGAGCAGTACTTC
>.|TRBJ1-2|.|12|TRBV19
CASTPGAYGYTF
TGTGCCAGTACCCCCGGGGCCTATGGCTACACCTTC
>TRBD2|TRBJ2-5|.|15|TRBV5-1
CASSLSAGGRETQYF
TGCGCCAGCAGCTTGTCAGCGGGGGGTCGGGAGACCCAGTACTTC
>.|TRBJ2-3|.|15|TRBV7-9
CASSVGRGLTDTQYF
TGTGCCAGCAGCGTAGGCAGGGGCCTCACAGATACGCAGTATTTT
>.|TRBJ2-1|.|13|TRBV6-5
CAVAQDSYNEQFF
TGTGCCGTGGCCCAGGACTCCTACAATGAGCAGTTCTTC
>.|TRBJ2-1|.|14|TRBV6-1
CASSELQGYNEQFF
TGTGCCAGCAGTGAGCTACAGGGATACAATGAGCAGTTCTTC
>TRBD1|TRBJ2-7|.|15|TRBV29-1
CSTRSGTASTYEQYF
TGCAGCACCCGATCCGGGACAGCCTCCACCTACGAGCAGTACTTC
>TRBD1|TRBJ1-1|.|13|TRBV2
CATKTGGLTEAFF
TGTGCCACCAAGACAGGGGGCCTCACTGAAGCTTTCTTT
>.|TRBJ2-2|.|14|TRBV5-1
CASSLDGSTGELFF
TGCGCCAGCAGCTTGGACGGTTCCACCGGGGAGCTGTTTTTT
>.|TRBJ1-5|.|15|TRBV27
CASSFTTGSNQPQHF
TGTGCCAGCAGTTTCACTACAGGGAGCAATCAGCCCCAGCATTTT
>.|TRBJ1-1|.|14|TRBV5-1
CASSSPGLNTEAFF
TGCGCCAGCAGCTCCCCCGGGCTGAACACTGAAGCTTTCTTT
>.|TRBJ2-7|.|13|TRBV7-9
CASSLRQEGEQYF
TGTGCCAGCAGCTTACGACAGGAAGGCGAGCAGTACTTC
>TRBD1|TRBJ2-3|once|15|TRBV5-6
CASSLGWTGPDTQYF
TGTGCCAGCAGCTTGGGCTGGACAGGCCCAGATACGCAGTATTTT
>TRBD1|TRBJ1-1|once|15|TRBV12-5
CASGLTTGKNTEAFF
TGTGCTAGTGGTTTGACGACAGGGAAGAACACTGAAGCTTTCTTT
>.|TRBJ2-1|.|18|TRBV5-5
CASSLDAAGRGRYNEQFF
TGTGCCAGCAGCTTGGATGCCGCCGGCAGGGGAAGATACAATGAGCAGTTCTTC
>.|TRBJ1-2|.|17|TRBV10-3
CAISEADSPTGNYGYTF
TGTGCCATCAGTGAGGCAGACAGTCCTACGGGCAATTATGGCTACACCTTC
>.|TRBJ2-1|.|11|TRBV20-1
CSARVQIEQFF
TGCAGTGCTAGAGTCCAAATTGAGCAGTTCTTC
>TRBD1|TRBJ2-7|.|13|TRBV29-1
CSVGQGGSYEQYF
TGCAGCGTTGGACAGGGGGGCTCCTACGAGCAGTACTTC
>TRBD1|TRBJ2-3|.|16|TRBV15
CATSSLWTGTTDTQYF
TGTGCCACCAGCAGCCTCTGGACAGGGACCACAGATACGCAGTATTTT
>TRBD1|TRBJ1-4|once|15|TRBV27
CASSADRETNEKLFF
TGTGCCAGCAGTGCCGACAGGGAGACTAATGAAAAACTGTTTTTT
>TRBD1|TRBJ1-1|.|15|TRBV5-1
CASSFGDRGTTEAFF
TGCGCCAGCAGCTTCGGGGACAGGGGGACCACTGAAGCTTTCTTT
>.|TRBJ2-3|.|13|TRBV9
CASSVRGADTQYF
TGTGCCAGCAGCGTAAGAGGGGCAGATACGCAGTATTTT
>.|TRBJ1-6|.|15|TRBV12-5
CASATPRGVRSPLHF
TGTGCTAGTGCCACGCCGCGGGGTGTAAGGTCACCCCTCCACTTT
>.|TRBJ1-2|.|13|TRBV5-4
CASSLGRTDGYTF
TGTGCCAGCAGCTTGGGCAGGACCGATGGCTACACCTTC
>TRBD2|TRBJ2-2|.|15|TRBV30
CAWSLAGVGTGELFF
TGTGCCTGGAGTTTAGCGGGAGTCGGTACCGGGGAGCTGTTTTTT
>.|TRBJ1-1|.|14|TRBV7-2
CASSLKWGHTEAFF
TGTGCCAGCAGCTTAAAGTGGGGACACACTGAAGCTTTCTTT
>.|TRBJ1-1|.|16|TRBV30
CAWSVPGGAKGTEAFF
TGTGCCTGGAGTGTACCGGGGGGGGCGAAAGGGACTGAAGCTTTCTTT
>.|TRBJ2-5|.|15|TRBV19
CASSPRRGLRETQYF
TGTGCCAGTAGTCCCCGGCGGGGGCTGAGAGAGACCCAGTACTTC
>.|TRBJ2-7|.|14|TRBV5-1
CASSSGSGNYEQYF
TGCGCCAGCAGCTCGGGATCAGGGAACTACGAGCAGTACTTC
>.|TRBJ1-1|.|14|TRBV19
CASKPSSAVTEAFF
TGTGCCAGTAAGCCAAGCTCCGCTGTCACTGAAGCTTTCTTT
>.|TRBJ2-4|.|15|TRBV7-2
CASSSNSVAKNIQYF
TGTGCCAGCAGCTCAAACAGTGTAGCCAAAAACATTCAGTACTTC
>TRBD2|TRBJ2-7|.|15|TRBV6-6
CASRTLAGGAYEQYF
TGTGCCAGCAGGACTCTAGCGGGGGGGGCCTACGAGCAGTACTTC
>.|TRBJ1-1|.|11|TRBV5-4
CASSRTVEAFF
TGTGCCAGCAGCCGGACAGTTGAAGCTTTCTTT
>.|TRBJ2-3|.|14|TRBV19
CASSILSGTDTQYF
TGTGCCAGTAGTATTCTGTCTGGCACAGATACGCAGTATTTT
>TRBD2|TRBJ2-7|.|14|TRBV19
CASSMVAGGSEQYF
TGTGCCAGTAGTATGGTAGCGGGAGGCTCCGAGCAGTACTTC
>.|TRBJ2-5|.|16|TRBV15
CATSSIRGGIQETQYF
TGTGCCACCAGCAGCATCAGGGGAGGGATCCAAGAGACCCAGTACTTC
>.|TRBJ1-1|.|12|TRBV29-1
CSVGEGNTEAFF
TGCAGCGTAGGGGAGGGGAACACTGAAGCTTTCTTT
>.|TRBJ1-2|.|13|TRBV2
CASSEEEYYGYTF
TGTGCCAGCAGTGAAGAGGAGTACTATGGCTACACCTTC